What follows are 25 T cell receptor beta chains derived from one specimen sequenced in a study of beta chain features in type 1 diabetes. Study-level findings and limits: Patients with Type 1 diabetes showed moderately but significantly shorter TCRB CDR3s in all four CD4+ subsets.

The whole isolated RNA underwent reverse transcription, so sequencing captured expressed TCRB transcripts. Sequencing used immunoSEQ multiplex PCR; TCRdb keeps in-frame clones, though not all of them. The sample gives about 260,000 clones, 24% of which show up once; 0.012% is in the top ten. Antigens of these TCRs are unknown. The specimen sequenced was naive CD4+ T cells from blood. These receptors were taken from a young woman with type 1 diabetes.

V usage is TRBV6-1 and J usage is TRBJ1-5; D is undetermined. Per germline, CDR1 MNHNS and CDR2 SASEGT. The germline V and J ends were trimmed by 4 bases and 4 bases, with 8 bases remaining between them. The CDR3 length is 13 residues. The CDR3 DNA sequence: TGTGCCAGCAGTGGGACTCCGAATCAGCCCCAGCATTTT. It yields the protein CASSGTPNQPQHF.

This rearrangement joins TRBV29-1 to TRBJ2-3, with D possibly TRBD1 on 5 matching bases. Germline CDR1 reads SQVTM; CDR2 reads ANQGSEA. This CDR3 comprises 15 residues. Deletions cut 3 bases from V and 2 bases from J, with 15 bases between. The CDR3 here is CSVDGNQGPTDTQYF. CDR3 DNA: TGCAGCGTTGATGGGAATCAGGGTCCCACAGATACGCAGTATTTT.

This clone was seen more than once but under ten times. The chain is built from TRBV5-1 and TRBJ2-7; D possibly corresponds to TRBD1 (6 bases). The V gene's germline CDR1 is SGHRS and CDR2 YFSETQ. Trimming removed 4 bases at V and 5 bases at J, with 16 bases between. The CDR3 runs to 14 residues. DNA for the CDR3: TGCGCCAGCAGCATTTACAGGGAAGGCGACGAGCAGTACTTC. Its translation is CASSIYREGDEQYF.

This chain joins TRBV28 and TRBJ2-5; TRBD1 matches at 10 bases. The CDR3 is 17 amino acids. From germline, CDR1 is MDHEN and CDR2 SYDVKM. Trimming took 5 bases from V and 1 from J; bases not matched to a gene: 10. The CDR3 sequence: CASSPLTRDRGQETQYF. CDR3 nucleotides: TGTGCCAGCAGTCCCTTAACCCGGGACAGGGGCCAAGAGACCCAGTACTTC.

The chain links TRBV6-5 to TRBJ2-3; D unresolved. The CDR3 covers 14 residues. V lost 2 bases and J 0 bases, leaving 6 bases between the germline ends. CDR1 is MNHEY, CDR2 SVGAGI, per germline. The CDR3 bases are TGTGCCAGCAGTTACGGCGGTAGCACAGATACGCAGTATTTT. This codes for CASSYGGSTDTQYF.

This chain uses TRBV2 with TRBJ1-2; D is undetermined. CDR1 and CDR2 (germline): SNHLY, FYNNEI. The CDR3 is 12 residues long. V shed 3 bases and J shed 8 bases, with 10 bases lying between them. The CDR3 here is CASSEVQLGYTF. The CDR3 DNA follows: TGTGCCAGCAGTGAGGTACAGTTAGGCTACACCTTC.

This clone has just a few counts. This chain links TRBV29-1 with TRBJ2-1; D gene unclear. V was trimmed by 0 bases and J by 6 bases, leaving 12 bases between them. Germline V gene data show CDR1 as SQVTM and CDR2 as ANQGSEA. The CDR3 sequence is 14 residues long. The CDR3 loop reads CSVEEPGRRNEQFF. CDR3 nucleotide sequence: TGCAGCGTTGAAGAACCGGGTCGACGCAATGAGCAGTTCTTC.

The chain uses TRBV25-1 and TRBJ2-1; 9 bases are shared with TRBD2. This CDR3 region has 16 residues. With 1 base clipped from V and 1 base from J, the junction kept 2 bases outside the gene matches. The germline CDR1 and CDR2 sequences are MGHDK and SYGVNS. In nucleotides, the CDR3 is TGTGCCAGCAGTGAATTTACTAGCGGGTCCTACAATGAGCAGTTCTTC. Amino acids: CASSEFTSGSYNEQFF.

This clone was seen more than once but under ten times. The chain joins TRBV4-1 to TRBJ2-7, with TRBD2 as a possible D gene (5 bases). V was trimmed by 2 bases and J by 6 bases, leaving 14 bases between them. The CDR3 has 14 residues. CDR1 is MGHRA, CDR2 YSYEKL, per germline. This chain's CDR3 is CASSQTGLEFEQYF. In nucleotides, the CDR3 is TGCGCCAGCAGCCAAACGGGGTTGGAGTTCGAGCAGTACTTC.

The V gene is TRBV5-1, the J gene TRBJ1-1; 7 bases match TRBD1. Germline loops: CDR1 SGHRS, CDR2 YFSETQ. The CDR3 runs to 14 residues. Trimming at V came to 0 bases and at J to 8 bases, leaving 7 bases not matched to a gene. The CDR3 sequence: CASSLVGSTGEAFF. CDR3 DNA sequence: TGCGCCAGCAGCTTGGTGGGATCGACAGGGGAAGCTTTCTTT.

The chain is built from TRBV29-1 and TRBJ1-4; D not certain. The CDR3 covers 14 residues. CDR1 is SQVTM and CDR2 is ANQGSEA in the germline V gene. V was pared by 4 bases and J by 0 bases, with 9 bases between. The DNA of the CDR3 is TGCAGCGTTGGTTTGACTGCAACTAATGAAAAACTGTTTTTT. It encodes CSVGLTATNEKLFF.

The chain uses TRBV7-9 and TRBJ1-4, with 8 nucleotides matching TRBD1. V shed 3 bases and J 5 bases; nucleotides not matched to a gene: 5. CDR1 SEHNR and CDR2 FQNEAQ come from the germline V gene (reference sequence). The CDR3 covers 15 residues. The DNA for the CDR3 is TGTGCCAGCAGCTTCGGACAGGGCCAGAATGAAAAACTGTTTTTT. Its protein is CASSFGQGQNEKLFF.

Only a few counts were recorded for this clone. The chain is built from TRBV2 and TRBJ2-1; 8 nucleotides align to TRBD1. This CDR3 is built from 15 residues. The germline V gene has CDR1 SNHLY and CDR2 FYNNEI. Trimming took 3 bases from V and 10 from J; bases not matched to a gene: 11. CDR3 DNA sequence: TGTGCCAGCAGTGAGGTCCAGGGGGCGTTAGGGGAGCAGTTCTTC. It is translated as CASSEVQGALGEQFF.

This clone was picked up a small number of times. This chain connects TRBV25-1 to TRBJ1-2; the D gene is possibly TRBD1 (5 bases). The germline V gene encodes CDR1 MGHDK and CDR2 SYGVNS. Between the trimmed V and J ends, which lost 4 bases and 4 bases, there was a span of 13 bases. The CDR3 contains 14 residues. The CDR3 DNA reads TGTGCCAGCAGTGGACAGCTAAGTAGCTATGGCTACACCTTC. Protein product: CASSGQLSSYGYTF.

The V call is TRBV19, the J call TRBJ2-7; TRBD1 matches 9 bases. The CDR3 runs 15 residues. Germline lookup yields CDR1 LNHDA and CDR2 SQIVND (reference sequence). Trimming at V came to 3 bases and at J to 4 bases, leaving 7 bases not matched to a gene. In nucleotides, the CDR3 is TGTGCCAGTAGTATTCGACAGGGGGGAAGATACGAGCAGTACTTC. Translated, it gives CASSIRQGGRYEQYF.

CDR3 bases: TGTGCCAGCAGGACGGGGAGAATGAACACTGAAGCTTTCTTT. Protein sequence: CASRTGRMNTEAFF. The chain couples TRBV6-5 to TRBJ1-1; D gene uncertain. The CDR3 runs to 14 residues. The V end was cut by 6 bases, the J end by 0 bases, with 11 bases between. Germline assignment: CDR1 MNHEY and CDR2 SVGAGI.

This clone was seen only a few times. This chain uses TRBV6-5 with TRBJ1-2, with D possibly being TRBD1 (5 bases). V was pared by 2 bases and J by 7 bases, with 11 bases between. The CDR3 consists of 13 residues. Germline CDR1 reads MNHEY; CDR2 reads SVGAGI. The CDR3 sequence: CASSYPPGLGYTF. CDR3 sequence (DNA): TGTGCCAGCAGTTACCCCCCAGGGCTTGGCTACACCTTC.

The chain carries TRBV30 and TRBJ1-5, with 8 bases that match TRBD1. This CDR3 comprises 13 residues. The V gene's germline CDR1 is GTSNPN and CDR2 SVGIG (reference sequence). J lost 6 bases, V lost 4 bases, and 5 bases had no gene match. CDR3 sequence (DNA): TGTGCCTGGACCCCAGGGGGCACTCAGCCCCAGCATTTT. Translating it yields CAWTPGGTQPQHF.

The sample holds a few counts of this clone. The chain recombines TRBV5-6 with TRBJ2-1, with 8 positions matching TRBD2. Germline loops: CDR1 SGHDT, CDR2 YYEEEE. The CDR3 consists of 15 residues. With 2 bases clipped from V and 6 bases from J, the junction kept 7 bases outside the gene matches. The CDR3 spells CASSFRAAGGNEQFF. CDR3 DNA sequence: TGTGCCAGCAGCTTCCGGGCGGCGGGAGGCAATGAGCAGTTCTTC.

This clone appeared a few times. The chain employs TRBV9 and TRBJ1-2; D uncertain. Trimming took 0 bases from V and 4 from J, leaving 4 bases between them. This CDR3 is 12 amino acids long. The germline V gene has CDR1 SGDLS and CDR2 YYNGEE. CDR3 in DNA: TGTGCCAGCAGCGTAGGACTCTATGGCTACACCTTC. It codes for CASSVGLYGYTF.

The chain is built from TRBV10-3 and TRBJ2-5, with a weak D call TRBD1 (6 bases). Between the trimmed V and J ends, which lost 3 bases and 6 bases, there was a span of 17 bases. The V gene's germline CDR1 is ENHRY and CDR2 SYGVKD. CDR3 length: 15 residues. CDR3 region: CAISEWTAPGKTQYF. CDR3 DNA sequence: TGTGCCATCAGTGAATGGACAGCACCTGGCAAGACCCAGTACTTC.

This clone was picked up a small number of times. J is TRBJ2-3 and V is TRBV28; 9 bases fit TRBD2. The CDR3 has 14 residues. Germline CDR1 is MDHEN and CDR2 is SYDVKM. V gave up 3 bases and J gave up 6 bases; unmatched junction bases: 4. CDR3 in amino acids: CASSFLAGTDTQYF. CDR3 in DNA: TGTGCCAGCAGTTTCCTAGCGGGAACCGATACGCAGTATTTT.

This clone occurred a few times. The chain carries TRBV18 and TRBJ2-2; possible D gene TRBD2, 6 bases. V lost 2 bases and J lost 3, with 13 bases in between. Germline values: CDR1 KGHSH, CDR2 LQKENI. The CDR3 runs 16 residues. The CDR3 protein is CASSPMDSGYTGELFF. The CDR3 DNA sequence: TGTGCCAGCTCACCAATGGATAGCGGATACACCGGGGAGCTGTTTTTT.

This clone has more than one count but fewer than ten. The genes are TRBV5-6 and TRBJ2-1, with 7 nucleotides matching TRBD1. The germline V gene encodes CDR1 SGHDT and CDR2 YYEEEE. V was clipped by 0 bases and J by 7 bases; unmatched bases: 13. The CDR3 has 17 amino acids. DNA of the CDR3: TGTGCCAGCAGCTTGGGAAGGGGGCATTCTTTCGGTAATGAGCAGTTCTTC. Translation: CASSLGRGHSFGNEQFF.

The rearrangement joins TRBV28 to TRBJ2-4; 8 bases agree with TRBD1. The CDR3 covers 16 residues. Germline V lookup: CDR1 MDHEN, CDR2 SYDVKM. V gave up 3 bases and J gave up 8 bases; unmatched junction bases: 12. The CDR3 nucleotides read TGTGCCAGCAGTTTCCCTCCCCGGACAGGGTGGGACATTCAGTACTTC. This sequence encodes CASSFPPRTGWDIQYF.